The 20 T cell receptor beta chains listed next were all sequenced from one sample in a study of cytomegalovirus exposure and HLA in healthy donors. Primers: 60 Vbeta forward and 13 Jbeta reverse. Produced via immunoSEQ multiplex PCR; TCRdb's table is partial and in-frame only. This sample has around 120,000 clones; around 62% occur once, and the top ten carry nearly 9.5%. The sequenced material came from PBMCs. The receptor set was obtained from a woman between 40 and 55 years old in good health and CMV-seropositive.

The CDR3 DNA reads as TGTGCCAGTAGGGAAACAGGGTTTGGAACCTTGAACACTGAAGCTTTCTTT. Its protein product is CASRETGFGTLNTEAFF. The rearrangement uses TRBV19 and TRBJ1-1; possibly TRBD1 for D (6 bases). The V gene lost 6 bases and the J gene lost 0 bases, with 20 bases spanning the gap. The V gene's germline CDR1 is LNHDA and CDR2 SQIVND (reference sequence). The CDR3 totals 17 residues.

The chain has TRBV19 and TRBJ2-1; perhaps TRBD2 as D (5 bases). The CDR3 length is 16 residues. V was shortened by 5 bases and J by 5 bases, with 19 bases between the two germline ends. From germline, CDR1 is LNHDA and CDR2 SQIVND (reference sequence). CDR3 loop: CASSPYKGSGDNEQFF. CDR3 in DNA: TGTGCCAGTAGTCCTTACAAAGGGAGTGGGGACAATGAGCAGTTCTTC. The variable domain in full, with the rest retrieved from reference TRBV19 and TRBJ2-1, is DGGITQSPKYLFRKEGQNVTLSCEQNLNHDAMYWYRQDPGQGLRLIYYSQIVNDFQKGDIAEGYSVSREKKESFPLTVTSAQKNPTAFYLCASSPYKGSGDNEQFFGPGTRLTVL.

This clone was seen a few times. CDR3 coding DNA: TGTGCCATCAGTGAGACTAGAGGATACGAGCAGTACTTC. Translated, it gives CAISETRGYEQYF. The V and J genes are TRBV10-3 and TRBJ2-7, with D tentatively TRBD2 (5 bases). The CDR3 contains 13 residues. V was pared by 2 bases and J by 4 bases, with 9 bases between. Germline CDR1 reads ENHRY; CDR2 reads SYGVKD.

This rearrangement joins TRBV27 to TRBJ1-2; a possible D gene is TRBD1 (6 bases). The CDR3 spans 15 residues. V was trimmed by 2 bases and J by 7 bases, leaving 17 bases between them. Germline V gene data show CDR1 as MNHEY and CDR2 as SMNVEV (reference sequence). The CDR3 nucleotides are TGTGCCAGCAGTTTAGGGGGCGTCCCCTTTGGTGGCTACACCTTC. It encodes CASSLGGVPFGGYTF.

This rearrangement joins TRBV7-8 to TRBJ1-1; D unresolved. The CDR3 has 16 amino acids. CDR1 and CDR2 from the germline V gene are SGHVS and FQNEAQ. V lost 2 bases to trimming and J lost 0 bases, with 13 bases between them. CDR3 in DNA: TGTGCCAGCAGCTTATACGGGAGGCGATTGAACACTGAAGCTTTCTTT. Encoded protein: CASSLYGRRLNTEAFF.

This chain links TRBV5-1 with TRBJ1-1; maybe TRBD1 (6 bases). Trimming pared 0 bases from V and 5 bases from J, leaving 11 bases between. The CDR3 covers 14 residues. Looked up from germline, CDR1 is SGHRS and CDR2 is YFSETQ. The CDR3 nucleotides are TGCGCCAGCAGCTTGGGCCAGGGGTATACTGAAGCTTTCTTT. It specifies CASSLGQGYTEAFF.

This clone showed up just once. The chain is built from TRBV6-5 and TRBJ1-2; tentative D call: TRBD1 (6 bases). From germline, CDR1 is MNHEY and CDR2 SVGAGI. There are 14 residues in the CDR3. Trimming left V 0 bases short and J 8 bases short, with 13 bases between. CDR3 coding DNA: TGTGCCAGCAGTTACTCGATGGGGGCCCGCGGCTACACCTTC. Encoded protein: CASSYSMGARGYTF.

The chain employs TRBV28 and TRBJ1-6, with TRBD1 as a possible D gene (5 bases). This CDR3 contains 14 residues. Per germline, CDR1 MDHEN and CDR2 SYDVKM. The V end lost 7 bases, the J end lost 6 bases, and 13 bases lay between the germline ends. The CDR3, as DNA: TGTGCCAGCACCCTGGGGGGGGGTAATTCACCCCTCCACTTT. Amino acids: CASTLGGGNSPLHF.

The chain recombines TRBV4-1 with TRBJ2-5, with unresolved D. Trimming took off 4 bases at V and 5 bases at J, with 14 bases between the two ends. The CDR3 loop spans 14 amino acids. The germline CDR1 and CDR2 sequences are MGHRA and YSYEKL. The CDR3 DNA follows: TGCGCCAGCAGCCGGTCGTCTTCCGGGGAGACCCAGTACTTC. Translating it yields CASSRSSSGETQYF.

In its sample, this clone was seen a few times. The chain couples TRBV19 to TRBJ1-4, with 9 bases matching TRBD1. The CDR3 is 16 residues long. Unmatched junction bases numbered 9, after V lost 5 bases and J lost 5 bases. The V gene's germline CDR1 is LNHDA and CDR2 SQIVND (reference sequence). CDR3 DNA sequence: TGTGCCAGTAGTCCGACGGGACAGGGCGAAAATGAAAAACTGTTTTTT. Translated: CASSPTGQGENEKLFF.

The chain carries TRBV10-3 and TRBJ2-1, with TRBD2 matching over 8 bases. Germline CDR1 reads ENHRY; CDR2 reads SYGVKD. The CDR3 length is 13 residues. Germline trimming cut 10 bases from V and 8 bases from J; bases unmatched to any gene: 10. The CDR3 loop reads CASGLAKADEQFF. CDR3 nucleotides: TGTGCCAGCGGACTAGCTAAGGCGGATGAGCAGTTCTTC.

This chain joins TRBV28 and TRBJ1-1; possible D gene TRBD1, 5 bases. The CDR3 is 15 amino acids. V lost 4 bases to trimming and J lost 3 bases, with 15 bases between them. From germline, CDR1 is MDHEN and CDR2 SYDVKM. The CDR3 DNA is TGTGCCAGCAGTTCCCCCGGGGGGATTCACACTGAAGCTTTCTTT. The encoded protein is CASSSPGGIHTEAFF.

The rearrangement uses TRBV19 and TRBJ1-1; 7 bases map to TRBD1. CDR1 and CDR2 from the germline V gene are LNHDA and SQIVND (reference sequence). The CDR3 consists of 13 residues. Trimming cost V 9 bases and J 1 base; bases outside gene matches: 5. CDR3 loop: CASETGPNTEAFF. In DNA form, the CDR3 reads TGTGCCAGCGAGACAGGGCCGAACACTGAAGCTTTCTTT.

This clone was recorded a few times. This chain uses TRBV29-1 with TRBJ1-2; 8 nucleotides agree with TRBD1. CDR3 length equals 14 residues. The germline CDR1 and CDR2 sequences are SQVTM and ANQGSEA. J lost 2 bases, V lost 4 bases, and 6 bases had no gene match. The CDR3 loop is CSVGGRQGNYGYTF. DNA for the CDR3: TGCAGCGTTGGGGGGAGACAGGGGAACTATGGCTACACCTTC.

The chain couples TRBV4-2 to TRBJ2-1, with 9 bases identical to TRBD2. The CDR3 length is 15 residues. V lost 3 bases, J lost 5 bases, and 5 bases stayed unmatched. Germline CDR1 reads LGHNA; CDR2 reads YNFKEQ. In DNA form, the CDR3 reads TGTGCCAGCAGCCATAGCGGGAGTGGAAACAATGAGCAGTTCTTC. Protein: CASSHSGSGNNEQFF.

The chain joins TRBV7-3 to TRBJ2-2; D unresolved. Trimming removed 5 bases from V and 5 bases from J, with 6 bases in between. Per germline, CDR1 SGHTA and CDR2 FQGTGA. CDR3 length: 12 amino acids. This CDR3 is CASSPATGELFF. CDR3 nucleotide sequence: TGTGCCAGCAGCCCCGCGACCGGGGAGCTGTTTTTT.

The rearrangement links TRBV5-4 to TRBJ1-2; 9 positions agree with TRBD1. Germline CDR1 SGHNT, CDR2 YYREEE (reference sequence). The CDR3 contains 14 residues. V gave up 5 bases and J gave up 8 bases; unmatched junction bases: 10. CDR3 sequence: CASRRTGTGNGYTF. The DNA for the CDR3 is TGTGCCAGCAGGAGGACCGGGACAGGGAACGGCTACACCTTC.

The chain has TRBV6-5 and TRBJ2-3; D is possibly TRBD2 (5 bases). Germline V CDR1 and CDR2: MNHEY, SVGAGI. V dropped 5 bases and J dropped 1 base, with 7 bases sitting between them. This CDR3 has 13 residues. The CDR3 nucleotides read TGTGCCAGCAGTAAACTAGGCACAGATACGCAGTATTTT. Protein sequence: CASSKLGTDTQYF.

The chain is built from TRBV4-2 and TRBJ1-2; weak D call: TRBD1 (5 bases). Per germline, CDR1 LGHNA and CDR2 YNFKEQ. There are 15 residues in the CDR3. Trimming took 4 bases from V and 6 from J, leaving 18 bases between them. CDR3 DNA sequence: TGTGCCAGCAGCCTGATGACCATGACCAGGGATGGCTACACCTTC. The encoded protein is CASSLMTMTRDGYTF.

The V and J genes are TRBV4-3 and TRBJ1-5, with TRBD1 as a possible D gene (6 bases). This CDR3 comprises 15 residues. In germline, CDR1 is LGHNA, CDR2 YSLEER. V was shortened by 0 bases and J by 6 bases, with 12 bases between the two germline ends. CDR3 bases: TGCGCCAGCAGCCAAGAGTACAGGGTGGGTCAGCCCCAGCATTTT. Translating it yields CASSQEYRVGQPQHF.